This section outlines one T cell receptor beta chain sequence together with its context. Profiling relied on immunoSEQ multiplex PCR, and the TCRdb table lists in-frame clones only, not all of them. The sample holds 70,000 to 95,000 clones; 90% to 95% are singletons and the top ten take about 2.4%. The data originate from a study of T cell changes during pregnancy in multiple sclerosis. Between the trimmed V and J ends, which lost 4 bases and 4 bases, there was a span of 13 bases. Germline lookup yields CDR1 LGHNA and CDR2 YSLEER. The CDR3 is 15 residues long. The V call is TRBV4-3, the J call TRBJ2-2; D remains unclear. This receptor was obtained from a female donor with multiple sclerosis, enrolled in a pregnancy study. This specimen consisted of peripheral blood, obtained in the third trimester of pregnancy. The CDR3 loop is CASSRRTGPTGELFF. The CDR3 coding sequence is TGCGCCAGCAGCCGCCGAACTGGTCCCACCGGGGAGCTGTTTTTT.